This T cell receptor beta chain was captured in a study of radiotherapy plus CTLA-4 blockade in lung cancer. Study summary: Patients showed objective responses in about 20% of cases and disease control in about 30%.

Study-wide results and caveats: Following radiotherapy plus ipilimumab, tumor-derived TCR clones expanded in the blood. In blood, early T cell clone dynamics reportedly predicted response best, together with interferon-beta.

The table came from immunoSEQ multiplex PCR; TCRdb's copy has only in-frame clones and leaves some out. Among fewer than 95,000 clones listed, approximately 83% were seen once. The ends were cut back, 1 base at V and 4 bases at J, with 13 bases in the middle. CDR3 length: 15 amino acids. Germline V gene data show CDR1 as KGHSH and CDR2 as LQKENI. It was focal radiation plus CTLA-4 blockade with ipilimumab that patients with chemo-refractory metastatic non-small-cell lung cancer received. This clone was recorded once. Its antigen is undetermined. This material consisted of peripheral blood, taken from a patient treated with radiotherapy plus ipilimumab. The chain combines TRBV18 with TRBJ1-2; weak D call: TRBD1 (6 bases). The clonotype originates from a human donor with non-small cell lung cancer who had stable disease on radiotherapy plus ipilimumab. The CDR3 spells CASSPQSDRSYGYTF. The CDR3 DNA follows: TGTGCCAGCTCACCACAGAGCGACAGGAGCTATGGCTACACCTTC.